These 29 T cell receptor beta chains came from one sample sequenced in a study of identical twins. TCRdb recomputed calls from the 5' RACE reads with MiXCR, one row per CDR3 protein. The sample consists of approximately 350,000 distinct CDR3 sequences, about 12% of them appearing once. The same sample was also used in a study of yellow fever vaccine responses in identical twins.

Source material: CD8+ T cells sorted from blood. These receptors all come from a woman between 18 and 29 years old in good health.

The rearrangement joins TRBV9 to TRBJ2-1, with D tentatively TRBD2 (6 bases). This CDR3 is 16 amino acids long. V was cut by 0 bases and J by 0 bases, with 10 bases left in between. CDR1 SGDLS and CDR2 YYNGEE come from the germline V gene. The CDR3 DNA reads TGTGCCAGCAGCGTAGGGGGACTCAACTCCTACAATGAGCAGTTCTTC. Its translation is CASSVGGLNSYNEQFF.

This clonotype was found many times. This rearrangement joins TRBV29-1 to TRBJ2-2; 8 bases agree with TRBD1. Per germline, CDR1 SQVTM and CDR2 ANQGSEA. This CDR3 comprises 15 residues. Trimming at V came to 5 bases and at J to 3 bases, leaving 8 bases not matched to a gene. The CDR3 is CSVRPLDRDTGELFF. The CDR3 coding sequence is TGCAGCGTTCGGCCCCTGGACAGGGACACCGGGGAGCTGTTTTTT.

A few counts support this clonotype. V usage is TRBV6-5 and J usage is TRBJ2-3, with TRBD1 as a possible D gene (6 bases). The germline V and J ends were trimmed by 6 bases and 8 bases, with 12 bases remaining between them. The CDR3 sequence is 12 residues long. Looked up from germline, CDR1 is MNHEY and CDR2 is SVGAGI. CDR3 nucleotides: TGTGCCAGCAGCCAGAAAGGGGGTACGCAGTATTTT. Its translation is CASSQKGGTQYF.

CDR3 protein: CASSLGGGAQTEQFF. CDR3 DNA: TGTGCCAGCAGTTTAGGGGGAGGGGCCCAGACTGAGCAGTTCTTC. The chain joins TRBV12-3 or TRBV12-4 to TRBJ2-1, with TRBD2 identical over 7 bases. The CDR3 spans 15 residues. V was pared by 1 base and J by 9 bases, with 9 bases of the junction left unmatched.

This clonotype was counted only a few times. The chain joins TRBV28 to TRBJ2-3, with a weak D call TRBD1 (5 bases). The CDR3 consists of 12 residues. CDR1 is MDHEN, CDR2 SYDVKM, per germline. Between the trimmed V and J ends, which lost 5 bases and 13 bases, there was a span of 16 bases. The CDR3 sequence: CASSASDTAEYF. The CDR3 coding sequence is TGTGCCAGCAGTGCCTCGGACACGGCCGAGTATTTT.

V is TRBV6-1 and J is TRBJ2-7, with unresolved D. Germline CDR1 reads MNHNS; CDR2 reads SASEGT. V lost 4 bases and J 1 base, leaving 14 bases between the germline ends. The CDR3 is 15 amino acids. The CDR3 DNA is TGTGCCAGCAGTGCGGGCAGGATCTTATCCTACGAGCAGTACGTC. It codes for CASSAGRILSYEQYV.

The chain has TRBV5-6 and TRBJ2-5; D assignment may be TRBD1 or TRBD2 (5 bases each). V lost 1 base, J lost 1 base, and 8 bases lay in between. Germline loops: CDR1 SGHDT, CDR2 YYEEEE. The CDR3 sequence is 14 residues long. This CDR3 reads CASSLWGSQETQYF. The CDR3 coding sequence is TGTGCCAGCAGCTTGTGGGGGTCCCAAGAGACCCAGTACTTC.

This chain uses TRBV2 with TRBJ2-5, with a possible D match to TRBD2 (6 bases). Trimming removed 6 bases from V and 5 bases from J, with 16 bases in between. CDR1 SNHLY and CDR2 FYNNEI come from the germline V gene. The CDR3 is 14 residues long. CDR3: CASSTETSLETQYF. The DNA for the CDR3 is TGTGCCAGCAGCACCGAGACTAGTTTGGAGACCCAGTACTTC.

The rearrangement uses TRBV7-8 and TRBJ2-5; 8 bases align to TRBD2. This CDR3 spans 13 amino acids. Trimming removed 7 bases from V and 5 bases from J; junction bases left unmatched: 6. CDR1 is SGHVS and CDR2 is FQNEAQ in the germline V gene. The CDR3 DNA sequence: TGTGCCAGCATAAGCGGGGGAGTTGAGACCCAGTACTTC. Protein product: CASISGGVETQYF.

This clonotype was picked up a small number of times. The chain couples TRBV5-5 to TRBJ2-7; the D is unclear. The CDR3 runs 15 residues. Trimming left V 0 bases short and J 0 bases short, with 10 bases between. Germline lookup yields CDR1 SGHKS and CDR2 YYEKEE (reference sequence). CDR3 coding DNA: TGTGCCAGCAGCTTGGACAGTTACTACTCCTACGAGCAGTACTTC. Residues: CASSLDSYYSYEQYF.

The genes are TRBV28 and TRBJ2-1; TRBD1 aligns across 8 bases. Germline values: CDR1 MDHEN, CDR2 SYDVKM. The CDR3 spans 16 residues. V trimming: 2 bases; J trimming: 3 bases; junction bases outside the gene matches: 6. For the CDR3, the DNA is TGTGCCAGCAGTTTAGATGTGGACAGGGTCTACAATGAGCAGTTCTTC. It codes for CASSLDVDRVYNEQFF.

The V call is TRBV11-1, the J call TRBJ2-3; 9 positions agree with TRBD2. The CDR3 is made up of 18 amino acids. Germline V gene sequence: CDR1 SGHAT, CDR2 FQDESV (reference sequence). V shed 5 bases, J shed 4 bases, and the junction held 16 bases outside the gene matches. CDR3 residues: CASSTTGIAGERSDTQYF. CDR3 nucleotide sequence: TGTGCCAGCAGCACAACTGGGATAGCGGGAGAGCGGTCAGATACGCAGTATTTT.

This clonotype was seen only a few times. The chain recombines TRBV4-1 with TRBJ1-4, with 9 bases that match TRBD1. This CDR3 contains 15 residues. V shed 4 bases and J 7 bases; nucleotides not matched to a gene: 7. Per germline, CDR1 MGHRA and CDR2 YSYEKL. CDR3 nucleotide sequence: TGCGCCAGCAGCCCCGACCGGGACAGGGCTGAAAAACTGTTTTTT. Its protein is CASSPDRDRAEKLFF.

CDR3 loop: CASSDRERGSNEQFF. The CDR3 region has the DNA TGTGCCAGTAGTGACCGGGAAAGAGGTTCGAATGAGCAGTTCTTC. J is TRBJ2-1 and V is TRBV19, with a possible D match to TRBD2 (5 bases). V was trimmed by 5 bases and J by 7 bases, leaving 18 bases between them. CDR3 length: 15 residues. Germline V lookup: CDR1 LNHDA, CDR2 SQIVND (reference sequence).

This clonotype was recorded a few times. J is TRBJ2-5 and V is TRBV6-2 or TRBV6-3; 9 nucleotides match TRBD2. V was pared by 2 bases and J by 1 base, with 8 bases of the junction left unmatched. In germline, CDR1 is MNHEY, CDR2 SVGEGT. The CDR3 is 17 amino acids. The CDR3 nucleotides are TGTGCCAGCAGTTACGCGGTAGCGGGGGATCTCCAAGAGACCCAGTACTTC. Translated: CASSYAVAGDLQETQYF.

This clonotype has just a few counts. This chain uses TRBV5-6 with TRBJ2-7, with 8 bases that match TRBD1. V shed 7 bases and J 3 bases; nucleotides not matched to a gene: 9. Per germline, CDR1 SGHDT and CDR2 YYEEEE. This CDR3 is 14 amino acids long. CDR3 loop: CASRPGQDHYEQYV. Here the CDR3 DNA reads TGTGCCAGCCGTCCGGGACAGGACCACTACGAGCAGTACGTC.

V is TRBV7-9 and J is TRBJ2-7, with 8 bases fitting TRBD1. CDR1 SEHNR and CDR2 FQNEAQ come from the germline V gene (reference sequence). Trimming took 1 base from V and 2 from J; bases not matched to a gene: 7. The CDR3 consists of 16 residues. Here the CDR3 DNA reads TGTGCCAGCAGCTTAGTAGACAGGGGCAAGGCCTACGAGCAGTACGTC. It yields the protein CASSLVDRGKAYEQYV.

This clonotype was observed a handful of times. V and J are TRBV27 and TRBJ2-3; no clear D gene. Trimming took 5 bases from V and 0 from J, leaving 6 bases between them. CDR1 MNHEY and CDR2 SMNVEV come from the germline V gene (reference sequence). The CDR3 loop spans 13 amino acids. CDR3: CASSTHSTDTQYF. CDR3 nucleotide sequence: TGTGCCAGCAGTACCCATAGCACAGATACGCAGTATTTT.

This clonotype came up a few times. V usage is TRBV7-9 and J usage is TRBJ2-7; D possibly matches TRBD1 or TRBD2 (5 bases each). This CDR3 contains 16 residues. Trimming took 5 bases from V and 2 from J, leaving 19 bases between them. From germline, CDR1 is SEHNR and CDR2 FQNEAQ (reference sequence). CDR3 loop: CASSGVEGRGAYEQYF. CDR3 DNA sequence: TGTGCCAGCAGCGGAGTAGAGGGGAGAGGAGCCTACGAGCAGTACTTC. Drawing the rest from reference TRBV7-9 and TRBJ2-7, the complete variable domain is DTGVSQNPRHKITKRGQNVTFRCDPISEHNRLYWYRQTLGQGPEFLTYFQNEAQLEKSRLLSDRFSAERPKGSFSTLEIQRTEQGDSAMYLCASSGVEGRGAYEQYFGPGTRLTVT.

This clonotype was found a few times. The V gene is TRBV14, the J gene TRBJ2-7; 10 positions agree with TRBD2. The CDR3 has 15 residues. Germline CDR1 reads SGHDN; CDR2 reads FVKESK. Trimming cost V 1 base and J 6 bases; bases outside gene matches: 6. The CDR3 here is CASSQGLAGNREQYF. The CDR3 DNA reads TGTGCCAGCAGCCAAGGACTAGCGGGTAATCGCGAGCAGTACTTC.

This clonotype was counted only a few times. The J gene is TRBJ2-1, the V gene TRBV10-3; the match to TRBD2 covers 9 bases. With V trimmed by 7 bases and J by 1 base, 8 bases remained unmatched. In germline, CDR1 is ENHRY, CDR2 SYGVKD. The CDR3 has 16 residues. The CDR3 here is CAINSSGVPSYNEQFF. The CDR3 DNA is TGTGCCATCAATTCTAGCGGGGTCCCATCCTACAATGAGCAGTTCTTC.

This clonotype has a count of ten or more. The CDR3 nucleotides are TGCAGCGTTGGGGTTTCGGTTTTTGAAGCTTTCTTT. Its translation: CSVGVSVFEAFF. V is TRBV29-1 and J is TRBJ1-1; no definite D call. This CDR3 region has 12 residues. V was trimmed by 4 bases and J by 7 bases, leaving 13 bases between them. Germline V gene sequence: CDR1 SQVTM, CDR2 ANQGSEA.

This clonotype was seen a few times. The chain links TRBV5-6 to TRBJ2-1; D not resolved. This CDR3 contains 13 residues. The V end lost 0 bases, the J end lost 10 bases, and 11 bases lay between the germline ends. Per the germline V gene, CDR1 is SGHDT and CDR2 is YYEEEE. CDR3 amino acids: CASSLGATLEQFF. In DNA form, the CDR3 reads TGTGCCAGCAGCTTGGGGGCGACCCTAGAGCAGTTCTTC.

As DNA, the CDR3 is TGTGCCAGCAGTGAAGCGCGGGGCGGGGCCTACAATGAGCAGTTCTTC. Encoded protein: CASSEARGGAYNEQFF. The chain employs TRBV6-1 and TRBJ2-1; TRBD2 is a possible D gene (6 bases). CDR1 MNHNS and CDR2 SASEGT come from the germline V gene. V was shortened by 0 bases and J by 2 bases, with 11 bases between the two germline ends. The CDR3 totals 16 residues.

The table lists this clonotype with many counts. The chain's CDR3 is CASSDRAYGYTF. For the CDR3, the DNA is TGTGCCAGCAGCGACAGGGCCTATGGCTACACCTTC. V gene TRBV9 combines with J gene TRBJ1-2, with a tentative D call TRBD1 (6 bases). Germline values: CDR1 SGDLS, CDR2 YYNGEE. V lost 3 bases and J lost 4, with 7 bases in between. This CDR3 contains 12 residues.

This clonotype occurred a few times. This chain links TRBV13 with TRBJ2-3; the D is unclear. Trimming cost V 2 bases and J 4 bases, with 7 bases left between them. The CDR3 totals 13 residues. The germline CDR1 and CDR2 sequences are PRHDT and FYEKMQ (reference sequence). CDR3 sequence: CASSLSPPDTQYF. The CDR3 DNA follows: TGTGCCAGCAGCTTAAGCCCCCCAGATACGCAGTATTTT. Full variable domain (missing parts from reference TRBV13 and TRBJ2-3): AAGVIQSPRHLIKEKRETATLKCYPIPRHDTVYWYQQGPGQDPQFLISFYEKMQSDKGSIPDRFSAQQFSDYHSELNMSSLELGDSALYFCASSLSPPDTQYFGPGTRLTVL.

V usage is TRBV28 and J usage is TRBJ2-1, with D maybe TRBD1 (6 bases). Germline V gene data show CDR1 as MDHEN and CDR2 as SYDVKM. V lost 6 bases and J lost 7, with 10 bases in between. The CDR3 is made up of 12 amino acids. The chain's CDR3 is CASRGQPNEQFF. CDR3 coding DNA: TGTGCCAGCAGAGGACAGCCTAATGAGCAGTTCTTC.

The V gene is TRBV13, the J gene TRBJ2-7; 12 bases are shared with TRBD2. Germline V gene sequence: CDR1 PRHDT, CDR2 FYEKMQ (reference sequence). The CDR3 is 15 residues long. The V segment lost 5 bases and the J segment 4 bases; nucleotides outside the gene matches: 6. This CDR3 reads CASSTRTSGNYEQYF. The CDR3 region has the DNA TGTGCCAGCAGCACCCGGACTAGCGGGAATTACGAGCAGTACTTC.

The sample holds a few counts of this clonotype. CDR3 sequence: CASSDRVYTEAFF. CDR3 nucleotides: TGTGCCAGCAGTGACAGGGTCTACACTGAAGCTTTCTTT. The chain joins TRBV2 to TRBJ1-1; tentatively, D is TRBD1 (5 bases). Trimming took 3 bases from V and 3 from J, leaving 8 bases between them. This CDR3 spans 13 amino acids. The germline V gene encodes CDR1 SNHLY and CDR2 FYNNEI.